This T cell receptor beta chain comes out of a study of T cell changes during pregnancy in multiple sclerosis. Method: immunoSEQ multiplex PCR; TCRdb's copy keeps in-frame clones and lacks some. The sample lists some 99,000 clones; 85% to 95% were seen once. Germline V gene data show CDR1 as SNHLY and CDR2 as FYNNEI. This CDR3 spans 13 amino acids. Trimming took 8 bases from V and 4 from J; bases not matched to a gene: 5. The sequence came from a female donor with multiple sclerosis, enrolled in a pregnancy study. Sample: peripheral blood, taken after pregnancy. The chain employs TRBV2 and TRBJ2-1, with 7 bases matching TRBD2. The DNA for the CDR3 is TGTGCCAGCGGGAGGGCCGGATACAATGAGCAGTTCTTC. Amino acids: CASGRAGYNEQFF.